Given below is one T cell receptor (beta chain) in context. This sample is part of a study of blood T cell repertoires in COVID-19. For the study at large: Nucleic acid was either cDNA or gDNA, and it came from T cells, B-cell-depleted T cells, or PBMCs.

Losses at the gene ends were 2 bases for V and 0 bases for J; bases not matched to a gene: 6. The CDR3 extends over 17 amino acids. Germline V gene data show CDR1 as MNHEY and CDR2 as SVGEGT. In the study's own analysis: Quantification of nucleated cells was approximated via reference gene primer amplification. Here immunoSEQ multiplex PCR was the method, and the copy in TCRdb shows in-frame clones only, minus some. V and J calls and clone size are as listed in that table; D and trimming were resolved from the DNA. This table has 45,000 to 50,000 clones, nearly 85% appearing once. This clonotype was obtained from a man at least 80 years old in a cohort sampled during active COVID-19. The rearrangement uses TRBV6-2 or TRBV6-3 and TRBJ2-2, with TRBD1 matching 7 bases. Sequenced sample: peripheral blood. CDR3 protein: CASSYNPGGPNTGELFF. The CDR3 DNA reads as TGTGCCAGCAGTTACAATCCAGGGGGACCGAACACCGGGGAGCTGTTTTTT.